This is a list of T cell receptor beta chains from one sample in a study of T-cell memory formation after mild COVID-19. TCRdb called the 5' RACE reads again in MiXCR, with one record for every CDR3 protein. The table has approximately 270,000 distinct CDR3 sequences, under 20% seen once. The specimen was PBMCs or a T cell subset sorted from them (not recorded which). All receptors derive from a man aged 18-30 years who had mild COVID-19 (a few samples of this study predate the infection). Cell type and time point are not known. Both conserved end residues are part of each CDR3. A D gene is named only where the DNA matches it firmly. Clone size is not always given. Where it is, it says once, few, many or a class for expanded clones.

d_gene	abundance	j_gene	v_gene	CDR3aa	CDR3nt
-	-	TRBJ1-3	TRBV9	CASSVVGSGNTIYF	TGTGCCAGCAGCGTAGTAGGCTCTGGAAACACCATATATTTT
TRBD1	few	TRBJ1-4	TRBV3-1	CASSQAGQEKLFF	TGTGCCAGCAGCCAAGCGGGACAGGAAAAACTGTTTTTT
-	few	TRBJ1-3	TRBV7-2	CASRSRSSGNTIYF	TGTGCCAGCAGGAGCCGTAGCTCTGGAAACACCATATATTTT
-	few	TRBJ2-4	TRBV20-1	CSAQAEPAKNIQYF	TGCAGTGCCCAAGCGGAGCCAGCCAAAAACATTCAGTACTTC
TRBD1	few	TRBJ1-3	TRBV9	CASSAGTGSSGNTIYF	TGTGCCAGCAGCGCCGGGACAGGGAGCTCTGGAAACACCATATATTTT
-	many	TRBJ2-5	TRBV7-9	CASSLSGEETQYF	TGTGCCAGCAGCTTGTCGGGCGAAGAGACCCAGTACTTC
-	few	TRBJ1-6	TRBV15	CATSRDIMGALSTPLHF	TGTGCCACCAGCAGAGATATTATGGGGGCACTAAGCACACCCCTCCACTTT
-	many	TRBJ1-2	TRBV7-9	CASSFGWSSNYGYTF	TGTGCCAGCAGCTTCGGATGGTCCTCTAACTATGGCTACACCTTC
-	-	TRBJ2-3	TRBV12-3/TRBV12-4	CASSLRAGASTDTQYF	TGTGCCAGCAGTTTAAGGGCAGGGGCAAGCACAGATACGCAGTATTTT
-	-	TRBJ2-6	TRBV27	CASSLYMPSGANVLTF	TGTGCCAGCAGTTTATACATGCCATCCGGGGCCAACGTCCTGACTTTC
TRBD1	few	TRBJ1-5	TRBV12-3/TRBV12-4	CASSLTGGGGQPQHF	TGTGCCAGCAGTTTGACAGGGGGCGGGGGTCAGCCCCAGCATTTT
-	few	TRBJ1-1	TRBV5-1	CASSFSWGSEAFF	TGCGCCAGCAGCTTTTCGTGGGGGTCTGAAGCTTTCTTT
TRBD1	few	TRBJ2-5	TRBV5-5	CASSLPGTGAETQYF	TGTGCCAGCAGCTTACCCGGGACAGGGGCAGAGACCCAGTACTTC
-	few	TRBJ2-7	TRBV10-3	CAISEWKGFDEQYF	TGTGCCATCAGTGAGTGGAAGGGTTTCGACGAGCAGTACTTC
-	-	TRBJ1-1	TRBV7-2	CASSTRRAWATEAFF	TGTGCCAGCAGCACAAGAAGGGCCTGGGCCACTGAAGCTTTCTTT
TRBD2	many	TRBJ2-1	TRBV5-1	CASSSGGGAYNEQFF	TGCGCCAGCTCATCTGGGGGGGGTGCCTACAATGAGCAGTTCTTC
-	few	TRBJ2-3	TRBV5-5	CASSFRGVAAGTQYF	TGTGCCAGCAGCTTTAGAGGGGTAGCGGCCGGGACGCAGTATTTT
TRBD1	many	TRBJ2-1	TRBV20-1	CSAPPASSQGQCF	TGCAGTGCTCCCCCCGCTAGCTCCCAGGGACAGTGCTTC
TRBD2	few	TRBJ2-1	TRBV7-6	CASSSRASGGPNNEQFF	TGTGCCAGCAGCTCCCGGGCTAGCGGGGGGCCCAACAATGAGCAGTTCTTC
-	-	TRBJ2-7	TRBV6-5	CASSGRSSYEQYF	TGTGCCAGCAGTGGTCGTAGCTCCTACGAGCAGTACTTC
-	-	TRBJ2-2	TRBV2	CASSEPSNTGELFF	TGTGCCAGCAGTGAACCCTCAAACACCGGGGAGCTGTTTTTT
-	few	TRBJ2-3	TRBV24-1	CATSQDSSTDTQYF	TGTGCCACCAGTCAGGACAGCAGCACAGATACGCAGTATTTT
-	-	TRBJ2-1	TRBV5-1	CASSLDSDSLYNEQFF	TGCGCCAGCAGCTTGGATTCAGACAGCCTCTACAATGAGCAGTTCTTC
-	few	TRBJ2-1	TRBV27	CASKLRRDPTYNEQFF	TGTGCCAGCAAGCTCCGGAGGGATCCGACCTACAATGAGCAGTTCTTC
-	many	TRBJ2-3	TRBV10-3	CAISPPNTDTQYF	TGTGCCATCAGCCCTCCCAACACAGATACGCAGTATTTT
TRBD1	many	TRBJ1-2	TRBV5-6	CASSLTGFPYGYTF	TGTGCCAGCAGCCTGACAGGGTTTCCCTATGGCTACACCTTC
TRBD1	few	TRBJ1-1	TRBV7-2	CASSYGTGLGTEAFF	TGTGCCAGCAGCTACGGGACAGGTTTGGGCACTGAAGCTTTCTTT
-	few	TRBJ1-1	TRBV12-3/TRBV12-4	CASSLLQGGRTEAFF	TGTGCCAGCAGTTTATTACAGGGCGGTCGGACTGAAGCTTTCTTT
TRBD1	-	TRBJ1-6	TRBV9	CASSGQGPSPLHF	TGTGCCAGCAGCGGACAGGGTCCTTCACCCCTCCACTTT
-	-	TRBJ1-2	TRBV12-3/TRBV12-4	CASTLGGVAYGYTF	TGTGCCAGCACCCTTGGGGGGGTGGCCTATGGCTACACCTTC
-	-	TRBJ1-6	TRBV6-5	CASKDSANSPLHF	TGTGCCAGCAAGGACAGCGCTAATTCACCCCTCCACTTT
-	few	TRBJ1-2	TRBV5-1	CASSPAGYGYTF	TGCGCCAGCAGTCCTGCTGGCTATGGCTACACCTTC
-	-	TRBJ2-3	TRBV7-3	CASSFSGTPSTDTQYF	TGTGCCAGCAGCTTCAGTGGGACACCAAGCACAGATACGCAGTATTTT
TRBD1	-	TRBJ1-1	TRBV20-1	CSAGQRGPNTEAFF	TGCAGTGCTGGCCAGAGGGGGCCGAACACTGAAGCTTTCTTT
-	-	TRBJ1-1	TRBV7-3	CASSLSRLLNTEAFF	TGTGCCAGCAGCTTAAGTCGACTGTTGAACACTGAAGCTTTCTTT
TRBD2	few	TRBJ2-3	TRBV7-9	CASSLPTSGGTDTQYF	TGTGCCAGCAGCTTGCCGACTAGCGGAGGCACAGATACGCAGTATTTT
TRBD2	few	TRBJ2-1	TRBV28	CASRRRLAGSSEQFF	TGTGCCAGCAGAAGGAGGCTAGCGGGTAGTAGTGAGCAGTTCTTC
-	-	TRBJ1-1	TRBV7-9	CASSLAGSNRRSTEAFF	TGTGCCAGCAGCTTAGCGGGTTCGAATCGGCGCTCTACTGAAGCTTTCTTT
-	-	TRBJ2-3	TRBV29-1	CSVSGEGSSTDTQYF	TGCAGCGTTTCGGGTGAAGGTAGTTCGACAGATACGCAGTATTTT
TRBD2	few	TRBJ2-1	TRBV7-9	CASSPSGTLGEQFF	TGTGCCAGCAGCCCCAGCGGGACCCTCGGTGAGCAGTTCTTC
-	many	TRBJ1-2	TRBV6-5	CASSSTGDRGYTF	TGTGCCAGCAGTTCCACCGGGGACCGCGGCTACACCTTC
-	many	TRBJ2-3	TRBV5-1	CASSLAKMGLDTQYF	TGCGCCAGCAGCTTGGCCAAGATGGGGTTGGATACGCAGTATTTT
TRBD2	many	TRBJ2-5	TRBV3-1	CASSHLMTGGVSSETQYF	TGTGCCAGCAGCCACCTGATGACGGGGGGGGTCTCGTCAGAGACCCAGTACTTC
-	-	TRBJ2-3	TRBV5-6	CASRPTASTDTQYF	TGTGCCAGCAGACCGACGGCGAGCACAGATACGCAGTATTTT
-	few	TRBJ2-3	TRBV3-1	CASSPAAPIGDTQYF	TGTGCCAGCAGCCCGGCAGCCCCGATTGGGGATACGCAGTATTTT
-	-	TRBJ2-6	TRBV11-2	CASSFMWTGANVLTF	TGTGCCAGCAGTTTTATGTGGACTGGGGCCAACGTCCTGACTTTC
-	-	TRBJ2-7	TRBV27	CATRTAAYEQYF	TGTGCCACCCGGACTGCAGCCTACGAGCAGTACTTC
TRBD2	-	TRBJ2-5	TRBV13	CASSPRTSGAQETQYF	TGTGCCAGCAGCCCCCGGACTAGCGGGGCACAAGAGACCCAGTACTTC
-	-	TRBJ2-5	TRBV7-9	CASSLDWSAEETQYF	TGTGCCAGCAGCTTAGATTGGTCGGCAGAAGAGACCCAGTACTTC
-	many	TRBJ1-1	TRBV12-3/TRBV12-4	CASSRRMNTEAFF	TGTGCCAGCAGCCGACGTATGAACACTGAAGCTTTCTTT
TRBD1	few	TRBJ1-2	TRBV28	CASSSPQGANGYTF	TGTGCCAGCAGTTCACCTCAGGGGGCGAACGGCTACACCTTC
-	few	TRBJ2-5	TRBV20-1	CSASPGGLQETQYF	TGCAGTGCTAGCCCTGGGGGGCTTCAAGAGACCCAGTACTTC
-	many	TRBJ2-5	TRBV6-2/TRBV6-3	CASSYPGTQYF	TGTGCCAGCAGTTACCCGGGGACCCAGTACTTC
-	-	TRBJ1-3	TRBV7-2	CASSPTYSGNTIYF	TGTGCCAGCAGCCCAACATACTCTGGAAACACCATATATTTT